The next 25 T cell receptor beta chains were all read from a single sample in a study of cytomegalovirus exposure and HLA in healthy donors (TCRdb year 2017). The receptor library was made with the immunoSEQ multiplex PCR assay. For the multiplex PCR, a mixture combining 60 forward primers for TCR Vbeta segments and 13 reverse primers for TCR Jbeta segments was used. TCRdb obtained this table from immuneACCESS and retained in-frame rearrangements with V and J assigned. These tables miss some clones; where compared with another copy, unresolved V genes account for less than half of the shortfall, and the remainder is unexplained. The sample table lists 100,000 to 150,000 clones, 72% of them with a count of one. 3% to 4% of the sample comes from the top ten. The sample comprised PBMCs. Receptors originate from a young man in good health and CMV-seronegative.

V and J are TRBV19 and TRBJ2-1, with 7 bases matching TRBD1. With 8 bases clipped from V and 0 bases from J, the junction kept 4 bases outside the gene matches. In germline, CDR1 is LNHDA, CDR2 SQIVND (reference sequence). This CDR3 spans 14 amino acids. As DNA, the CDR3 is TGTGCCAGTCAGGACAGGCGCTCCTACAATGAGCAGTTCTTC. This sequence encodes CASQDRRSYNEQFF.

The chain couples TRBV6-5 to TRBJ1-2; 8 nucleotides match TRBD1. The CDR3 totals 13 residues. The ends lost 6 bases at V and 7 bases at J; junction bases unmatched: 7. Germline V gives CDR1 MNHEY, CDR2 SVGAGI. The CDR3: CASSERQGRGYTF. DNA for the CDR3: TGTGCCAGCAGCGAAAGACAGGGGCGTGGCTACACCTTC.

A few counts support this clone. DNA for the CDR3: TGTGCCAGCAGCTTTCAAGGACAGGGGTCCTCGGAGCAGTACTTC. It encodes CASSFQGQGSSEQYF. The rearrangement joins TRBV11-2 to TRBJ2-7; 9 nucleotides match TRBD1. Trimming cost V 3 bases and J 7 bases; bases outside gene matches: 10. CDR3 size: 15 residues. Germline V CDR1 and CDR2: SGHAT, FQNNGV. The whole variable domain, remainder taken from reference TRBV11-2 and TRBJ2-7, is EAGVAQSPRYKIIEKRQSVAFWCNPISGHATLYWYQQILGQGPKLLIQFQNNGVVDDSQLPKDRFSAERLKGVDSTLKIQPAKLEDSAVYLCASSFQGQGSSEQYFGPGTRLTVT.

V usage is TRBV5-1 and J usage is TRBJ2-1, with 7 bases aligning to TRBD1. Germline V gene data show CDR1 as SGHRS and CDR2 as YFSETQ. The CDR3 has 14 amino acids. The J segment lost 6 bases and the V segment lost 8 bases, leaving 11 bases of the junction unmatched. CDR3 sequence: CARLGQYTLNEQFF. CDR3 bases: TGCGCCAGACTGGGACAGTACACGCTCAATGAGCAGTTCTTC.

This rearrangement joins TRBV28 to TRBJ2-1; 16 bases align to TRBD2. The CDR3 consists of 17 residues. V gave up 2 bases and J gave up 16 bases; unmatched junction bases: 14. Germline CDR1 and CDR2: MDHEN and SYDVKM. The CDR3 sequence is CASSLLGLAGGPGGEFF. CDR3 sequence (DNA): TGTGCCAGCAGTTTACTGGGACTAGCGGGGGGGCCGGGAGGTGAATTCTTC.

V usage is TRBV30 and J usage is TRBJ1-2; TRBD1 aligns across 12 bases. Germline CDR1 and CDR2: GTSNPN and SVGIG (reference sequence). The trim removed 5 bases at V and 4 bases at J, leaving 5 bases unmatched. This CDR3 comprises 14 residues. DNA of the CDR3: TGTGCCTGGGGACCGGGACAGGGGGCCTATGGCTACACCTTC. Protein product: CAWGPGQGAYGYTF.

The rearrangement joins TRBV4-3 to TRBJ2-3; D uncertain. Per germline, CDR1 LGHNA and CDR2 YSLEER. This CDR3 has 16 residues. With 1 base removed from V and 3 bases from J, the gap between germline ends came to 14 bases. In DNA, the CDR3 is TGCGCCAGCAGCCAAGTCGGTATGGCGGTGACAGATACGCAGTATTTT. As protein: CASSQVGMAVTDTQYF.

V and J are TRBV2 and TRBJ1-2, with D unclear. Germline CDR1 is SNHLY and CDR2 is FYNNEI. This CDR3 has 11 amino acids. V was pared by 6 bases and J by 6 bases, with 8 bases between. The CDR3 spells CASSPRDGYTF. The CDR3 DNA is TGTGCCAGCAGCCCCCGGGATGGCTACACCTTC.

The J gene is TRBJ1-3, the V gene TRBV7-9; a possible D gene is TRBD1 (5 bases). V lost 4 bases and J 0 bases, leaving 13 bases between the germline ends. Germline loops: CDR1 SEHNR, CDR2 FQNEAQ (reference sequence). The CDR3 runs to 16 residues. The CDR3: CASSSPDSSSGNTIYF. The DNA for the CDR3 is TGTGCCAGCAGCTCTCCCGACAGCTCCTCTGGAAACACCATATATTTT.

This chain uses TRBV6-1 with TRBJ2-7; 9 bases agree with TRBD1. Germline CDR1 is MNHNS and CDR2 is SASEGT. CDR3 length: 15 residues. V was pared by 3 bases and J by 3 bases, with 6 bases of the junction left unmatched. CDR3 sequence (DNA): TGTGCCAGCAGTGAGGGGACAGGGATCGGCTACGAGCAGTACTTC. It encodes CASSEGTGIGYEQYF.

The gene calls are TRBV7-6 and TRBJ2-7; D possibly corresponds to TRBD2 (6 bases). V was shortened by 0 bases and J by 5 bases, with 17 bases between the two germline ends. This CDR3 is built from 16 residues. The germline gives CDR1 SGHVS, CDR2 FNYEAQ. In DNA form, the CDR3 reads TGTGCCAGCAGCTTAGCCCCCCAGTTGGGGGGAAACGAGCAGTACTTC. Amino acid sequence: CASSLAPQLGGNEQYF.

The chain recombines TRBV6-6 with TRBJ1-1; D might be TRBD1 (5 bases). The V gene lost 5 bases and the J gene lost 4 bases, with 11 bases spanning the gap. The CDR3 extends over 13 amino acids. CDR1 and CDR2 from the germline V gene are MNHNY and SVGAGI (reference sequence). The chain's CDR3 is CASSPLGGTEAFF. DNA for the CDR3: TGTGCCAGCAGTCCCCTCGGGGGCACTGAAGCTTTCTTT.

The chain links TRBV6-1 to TRBJ2-5; the match to TRBD2 covers 12 bases. V shed 4 bases and J 5 bases; nucleotides not matched to a gene: 8. The germline CDR1 and CDR2 sequences are MNHNS and SASEGT. The CDR3 sequence is 16 residues long. Here the CDR3 reads CASSVASGGAWETQYF. The CDR3 DNA reads as TGTGCCAGCAGTGTCGCTAGCGGGGGGGCTTGGGAGACCCAGTACTTC.

CDR3 protein: CASSQDQLGEDISGYTF. CDR3 in DNA: TGCGCCAGCAGCCAAGATCAACTCGGGGAAGATATATCTGGCTACACCTTC. V and J are TRBV4-3 and TRBJ1-2; D not resolved. V lost 0 bases to trimming and J lost 7 bases, with 21 bases between them. The CDR3 totals 17 residues. Germline CDR1 and CDR2: LGHNA and YSLEER.

This clone was picked up a small number of times. The chain couples TRBV7-9 to TRBJ2-2; D unresolved. V lost 0 bases, J lost 0 bases, and 11 bases lay in between. In germline, CDR1 is SEHNR, CDR2 FQNEAQ (reference sequence). This CDR3 spans 17 amino acids. In DNA, the CDR3 is TGTGCCAGCAGCTTAGCGTTCGACACATCGAACACCGGGGAGCTGTTTTTT. Translated, it gives CASSLAFDTSNTGELFF.

The chain recombines TRBV7-9 with TRBJ1-6; D is uncertain. This CDR3 region has 14 residues. Germline CDR1 and CDR2: SEHNR and FQNEAQ (reference sequence). Trimming removed 3 bases from V and 6 bases from J, with 9 bases in between. CDR3 region: CASSLGRSNSPLHF. Here the CDR3 DNA reads TGTGCCAGCAGCTTGGGCAGATCTAATTCACCCCTCCACTTT.

V usage is TRBV6-6 and J usage is TRBJ1-4; weak D call: TRBD1 (6 bases). The CDR3 has 16 amino acids. Trimming took 5 bases from V and 0 from J, leaving 13 bases between them. CDR1 and CDR2 from the germline V gene are MNHNY and SVGAGI (reference sequence). The CDR3 DNA reads TGTGCCAGCAGTCCTGGACAGTTCGCAACTAATGAAAAACTGTTTTTT. The encoded protein is CASSPGQFATNEKLFF.

This chain joins TRBV19 and TRBJ2-3, with no clear D. The V and J ends lost 7 bases and 4 bases respectively, with 6 bases between them. Per germline, CDR1 LNHDA and CDR2 SQIVND (reference sequence). This CDR3 is built from 11 residues. CDR3: CASKEADTQYF. The CDR3 region has the DNA TGTGCCAGTAAAGAGGCAGATACGCAGTATTTT.

The chain employs TRBV28 and TRBJ1-2, with D perhaps matching TRBD1 (5 bases). V lost 5 bases and J 1 base, leaving 8 bases between the germline ends. There are 13 residues in the CDR3. Germline-derived CDR1 and CDR2 are MDHEN and SYDVKM. The CDR3 nucleotides read TGTGCCAGCAGTCGACAGAATAACTATGGCTACACCTTC. Protein product: CASSRQNNYGYTF.

The V and J genes are TRBV18 and TRBJ2-3, with TRBD1 matching over 7 bases. The V segment lost 6 bases and the J segment 0 bases; nucleotides outside the gene matches: 3. CDR1 is KGHSH and CDR2 is LQKENI in the germline V gene. This CDR3 has 14 residues. The CDR3 region has the DNA TGTGCCAGCTCCGGGACAGTCAGCACAGATACGCAGTATTTT. Translated, it gives CASSGTVSTDTQYF.

This clone was observed once. The rearrangement links TRBV27 to TRBJ2-1, with D perhaps TRBD2 (6 bases). V was cut by 2 bases and J by 8 bases, with 13 bases left in between. Per the germline V gene, CDR1 is MNHEY and CDR2 is SMNVEV (reference sequence). The CDR3 is made up of 14 amino acids. CDR3 region: CASSLRRGSHEQFF. The DNA of the CDR3 is TGTGCCAGCAGTTTAAGGAGGGGATCCCATGAGCAGTTCTTC.

This chain connects TRBV4-3 to TRBJ2-3, with TRBD1 as a possible D gene (7 bases). Looked up from germline, CDR1 is LGHNA and CDR2 is YSLEER. Between the trimmed V and J ends, which lost 4 bases and 6 bases, there was a span of 14 bases. The length of the CDR3 is 14 residues. The CDR3 here is CASSREDRWDTQYF. Written as DNA, the CDR3 is TGCGCCAGCAGCCGGGAGGACAGGTGGGATACGCAGTATTTT.

Only one count was recorded for this clone. The CDR3 DNA reads TGTGCCAGCAGCTTTGGTCAGGGTTTTTCTGGCTACACCTTC. Translation gives CASSFGQGFSGYTF. The rearrangement links TRBV28 to TRBJ1-2, with D possibly TRBD1 on 5 matching bases. Germline V gene lookup returns CDR1 MDHEN and CDR2 SYDVKM. This CDR3 comprises 14 residues. V was clipped by 6 bases and J by 7 bases, with 18 bases between them.

The chain is built from TRBV6-6 and TRBJ2-1; D ambiguous. Between the trimmed V and J ends, which lost 0 bases and 2 bases, there was a span of 8 bases. This CDR3 comprises 15 residues. Germline V lookup: CDR1 MNHNY, CDR2 SVGAGI (reference sequence). This chain's CDR3 is CASSYSTSTYNEQFF. The DNA of the CDR3 is TGTGCCAGCAGTTACTCTACTTCTACCTACAATGAGCAGTTCTTC.

This clone was found a few times. The rearrangement links TRBV10-1 to TRBJ2-3; 9 bases are shared with TRBD1. The germline V gene has CDR1 WNHNN and CDR2 SYGVQD (reference sequence). The CDR3 runs 18 residues. The J segment lost 0 bases and the V segment lost 2 bases, leaving 9 bases of the junction unmatched. The CDR3 sequence: CASSEQGPGTGSTDTQYF. The CDR3 DNA follows: TGCGCCAGCAGTGAGCAAGGCCCTGGGACAGGGAGCACAGATACGCAGTATTTT.